This TCR beta chain derives from a study of T cell repertoires in cytomegalovirus infection. With 2 bases removed from V and 3 bases from J, the gap between germline ends came to 9 bases. Germline lookup yields CDR1 MDHEN and CDR2 SYDVKM. This CDR3 comprises 14 residues. This clonotype has only a few counts. Its antigen is unidentified. Study-level findings and limits: Ex vivo responses were dominated by HLA-C-restricted CMV-specific TCR beta clonotypes.

TCRdb reanalysed the reads using MiXCR and keeps one entry per CDR3 protein. This table has roughly 45,000 distinct CDR3 sequences, about a fifth appearing once. The specimen comprised CD8+ T cells from cultured PBMCs, sampled from culture after CMV antigen stimulation. The source is a human donor in good health (CMV status not recorded). Some clones in this sample may be carry-over from other donors' samples. The V and J genes are TRBV28 and TRBJ2-3; D possibly corresponds to TRBD1 (5 bases). CDR3 in amino acids: CASSLIRDTDTQYF. The DNA for the CDR3 is TGTGCCAGCAGTTTAATCAGGGATACAGATACGCAGTATTTT.